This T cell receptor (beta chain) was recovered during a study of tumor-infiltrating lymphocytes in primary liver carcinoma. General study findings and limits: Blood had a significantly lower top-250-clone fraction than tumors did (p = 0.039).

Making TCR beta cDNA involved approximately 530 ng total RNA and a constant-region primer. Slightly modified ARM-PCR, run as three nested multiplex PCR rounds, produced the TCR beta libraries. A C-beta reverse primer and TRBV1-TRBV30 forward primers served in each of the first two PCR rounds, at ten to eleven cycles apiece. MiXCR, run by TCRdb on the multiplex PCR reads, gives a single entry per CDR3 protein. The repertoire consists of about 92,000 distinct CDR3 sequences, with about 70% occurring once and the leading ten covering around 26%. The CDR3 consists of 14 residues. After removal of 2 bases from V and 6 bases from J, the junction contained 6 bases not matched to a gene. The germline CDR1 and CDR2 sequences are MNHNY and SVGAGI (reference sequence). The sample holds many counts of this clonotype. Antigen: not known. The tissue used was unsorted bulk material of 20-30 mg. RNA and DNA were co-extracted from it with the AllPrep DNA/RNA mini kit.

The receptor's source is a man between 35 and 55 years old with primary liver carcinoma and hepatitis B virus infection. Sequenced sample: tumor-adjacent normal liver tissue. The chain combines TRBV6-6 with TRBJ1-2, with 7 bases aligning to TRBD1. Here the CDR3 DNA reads TGTGCCAGCAGTTACGAATTACAGGGGAATGGCTACACCTTC. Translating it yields CASSYELQGNGYTF.